This TCR beta chain stems from a study of blood T cell repertoires in COVID-19. This clone was observed a single time. The method was immunoSEQ multiplex PCR; TCRdb's version includes in-frame clones alone and lacks a portion of them. This sample carries some 250,000 clones, approximately 81% of them seen once, and the ten largest clones take 2.5% to 3%. CDR1 is LNHDA and CDR2 is SQIVND in the germline V gene (reference sequence). The length of the CDR3 is 15 residues. Trimming left V 8 bases short and J 8 bases short, with 21 bases between. The sequencing input was peripheral blood. The chain has TRBV19 and TRBJ1-4, with D possibly matching TRBD1 (5 bases). This TCR was sampled from a woman aged 55-69 years with active or convalescent COVID-19. The CDR3 is CASHTPQGGQEKLFF. The CDR3 nucleotides read TGTGCCAGTCATACACCCCAGGGAGGGCAAGAAAAACTGTTTTTT.